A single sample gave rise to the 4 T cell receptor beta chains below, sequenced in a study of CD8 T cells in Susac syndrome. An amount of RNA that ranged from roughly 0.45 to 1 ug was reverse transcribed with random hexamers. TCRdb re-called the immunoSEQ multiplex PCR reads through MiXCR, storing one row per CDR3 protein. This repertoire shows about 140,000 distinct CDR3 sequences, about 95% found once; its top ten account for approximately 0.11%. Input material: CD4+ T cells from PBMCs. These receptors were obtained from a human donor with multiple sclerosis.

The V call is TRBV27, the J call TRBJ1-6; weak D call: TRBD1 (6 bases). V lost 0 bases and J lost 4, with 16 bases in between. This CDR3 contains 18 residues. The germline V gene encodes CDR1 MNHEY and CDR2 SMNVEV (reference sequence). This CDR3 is CASSLSAIITGYNSPLHF. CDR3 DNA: TGTGCCAGCAGTTTATCGGCAATCATAACAGGGTATAATTCACCCCTCCACTTT.

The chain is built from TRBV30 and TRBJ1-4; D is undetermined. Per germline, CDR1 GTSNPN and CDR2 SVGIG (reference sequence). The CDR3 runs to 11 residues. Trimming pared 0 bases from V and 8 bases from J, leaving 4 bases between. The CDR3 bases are TGTGCCTGGAGTGTTGGCGAAAAACTGTTTTTT. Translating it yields CAWSVGEKLFF.

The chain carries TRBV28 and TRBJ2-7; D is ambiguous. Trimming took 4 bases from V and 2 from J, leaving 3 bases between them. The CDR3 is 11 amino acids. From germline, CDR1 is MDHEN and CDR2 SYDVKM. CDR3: CASSSPYEQYF. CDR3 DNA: TGTGCCAGCAGTTCCCCCTACGAGCAGTACTTC.

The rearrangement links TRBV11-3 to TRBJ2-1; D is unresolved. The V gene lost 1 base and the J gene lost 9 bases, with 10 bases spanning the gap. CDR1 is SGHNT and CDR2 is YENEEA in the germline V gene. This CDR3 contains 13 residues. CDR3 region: CASSLGPLSEQFF. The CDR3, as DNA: TGTGCCAGCAGCTTAGGACCCCTGAGTGAGCAGTTCTTC.